These T cell receptor beta chains were read from a single sample in a study of T cells in Graves' hyperthyroidism and ophthalmopathy. TCRdb processed the multiplex PCR reads anew with MiXCR; each CDR3 protein has one entry. The sample holds around 300,000 distinct CDR3 sequences, 22% seen once. Sequencing was carried out using blood. These TCRs come from a man between 25 and 39 years old with Graves' ophthalmopathy. Both conserved end residues are part of each CDR3. The D gene is left open where the match is weak. Some rows mark clone size as missing; the rest say once, few, many or name a class of expanded clone.

J gene: TRBJ2-5; clone size: NA; CDR3 length: 13; D gene: TRBD2; V gene: TRBV19; CDR3 protein: CATTGGPGETQYF; CDR3 DNA: TGTGCCACCACGGGAGGGCCAGGAGAGACCCAGTACTTC
J gene: TRBJ2-7; clone size: NA; CDR3 length: 12; D gene: NA; V gene: TRBV29-1; CDR3 protein: CSVEDITYEQYF; CDR3 DNA: TGCAGCGTTGAAGACATTACCTACGAGCAGTACTTC
J gene: TRBJ1-2; clone size: many; CDR3 length: 14; D gene: TRBD1; V gene: TRBV27; CDR3 protein: CASSLSTGTGGYTF; CDR3 DNA: TGTGCCAGCAGTTTATCGACAGGGACGGGGGGCTACACCTTC
J gene: TRBJ1-1; clone size: many; CDR3 length: 13; D gene: NA; V gene: TRBV30; CDR3 protein: CAWSARQTPEAFF; CDR3 DNA: TGTGCCTGGTCTGCCAGGCAGACTCCTGAAGCTTTCTTT
J gene: TRBJ1-4; clone size: NA; CDR3 length: 13; D gene: NA; V gene: TRBV3-1; CDR3 protein: CASSRQRNEKLFF; CDR3 DNA: TGTGCCAGCAGCCGGCAACGTAATGAAAAACTGTTTTTT
J gene: TRBJ2-3; clone size: NA; CDR3 length: 14; D gene: TRBD2; V gene: TRBV7-3; CDR3 protein: CASDRGRDTDTQYF; CDR3 DNA: TGTGCCAGTGATCGGGGGAGGGACACAGATACGCAGTATTTT
J gene: TRBJ2-2; clone size: NA; CDR3 length: 14; D gene: NA; V gene: TRBV20-1; CDR3 protein: CSARGRLLTGELFF; CDR3 DNA: TGCAGTGCTCGCGGAAGACTATTAACCGGGGAGCTGTTTTTT
J gene: TRBJ1-1; clone size: NA; CDR3 length: 15; D gene: NA; V gene: TRBV7-9; CDR3 protein: CASSLGGGRNTEAFF; CDR3 DNA: TGTGCCAGCAGCTTAGGAGGGGGTAGAAACACTGAAGCTTTCTTT
J gene: TRBJ2-5; clone size: many; CDR3 length: 15; D gene: NA; V gene: TRBV9; CDR3 protein: CASSVIGLARETQYF; CDR3 DNA: TGTGCCAGCAGCGTAATCGGGCTAGCTCGAGAGACCCAGTACTTC
J gene: TRBJ1-6; clone size: NA; CDR3 length: 15; D gene: TRBD1; V gene: TRBV12-3/TRBV12-4; CDR3 protein: CASSRTGGNNSPLHF; CDR3 DNA: TGTGCCAGCAGCAGGACAGGGGGAAATAATTCACCCCTCCACTTT
J gene: TRBJ2-3; clone size: many; CDR3 length: 11; D gene: NA; V gene: TRBV11-2; CDR3 protein: CASRGADTQYF; CDR3 DNA: TGTGCCAGTAGGGGGGCAGATACGCAGTATTTT
J gene: TRBJ2-3; clone size: many; CDR3 length: 19; D gene: NA; V gene: TRBV28; CDR3 protein: CASSFNLIVERTLADTQYF; CDR3 DNA: TGTGCCAGCAGTTTCAACCTCATAGTAGAACGGACGCTTGCAGATACGCAGTATTTT
J gene: TRBJ2-3; clone size: few; CDR3 length: 15; D gene: TRBD1; V gene: TRBV27; CDR3 protein: CASSQHRTGADTQYF; CDR3 DNA: TGTGCCAGCAGTCAGCACAGGACAGGGGCAGATACGCAGTATTTT
J gene: TRBJ2-3; clone size: many; CDR3 length: 13; D gene: NA; V gene: TRBV11-2; CDR3 protein: CASERTNTDTQYF; CDR3 DNA: TGTGCCAGCGAAAGGACTAACACAGATACGCAGTATTTT
J gene: TRBJ1-2; clone size: few; CDR3 length: 15; D gene: NA; V gene: TRBV4-2; CDR3 protein: CASSQDQWDNYGYTF; CDR3 DNA: TGTGCCAGCAGCCAAGATCAATGGGATAACTATGGCTACACCTTC
J gene: TRBJ1-1; clone size: few; CDR3 length: 14; D gene: TRBD1; V gene: TRBV7-9; CDR3 protein: CAIMEGQMNTEAFF; CDR3 DNA: TGTGCCATCATGGAGGGACAGATGAACACTGAAGCTTTCTTT
J gene: TRBJ2-3; clone size: many; CDR3 length: 12; D gene: NA; V gene: TRBV4-1; CDR3 protein: CASRALTDTQYF; CDR3 DNA: TGCGCCAGCAGGGCCCTCACAGATACGCAGTATTTT
J gene: TRBJ2-5; clone size: NA; CDR3 length: 15; D gene: TRBD2; V gene: TRBV12-3/TRBV12-4; CDR3 protein: CASSLAGTGQETQYF; CDR3 DNA: TGTGCCAGCAGTCTAGCGGGAACTGGCCAAGAGACCCAGTACTTC
J gene: TRBJ1-2; clone size: NA; CDR3 length: 13; D gene: NA; V gene: TRBV27; CDR3 protein: CASSFGGLYGYTF; CDR3 DNA: TGTGCCAGCAGTTTCGGGGGCCTCTATGGCTACACCTTC
J gene: TRBJ2-1; clone size: once; CDR3 length: 12; D gene: NA; V gene: TRBV9; CDR3 protein: CASSGRGDEQFF; CDR3 DNA: TGTGCCAGCAGCGGGAGAGGGGATGAGCAGTTCTTC
J gene: TRBJ2-7; clone size: many; CDR3 length: 13; D gene: NA; V gene: TRBV2; CDR3 protein: CASTRGGVGEQYF; CDR3 DNA: TGTGCCAGCACTCGAGGCGGGGTGGGCGAGCAGTACTTC
J gene: TRBJ2-7; clone size: few; CDR3 length: 14; D gene: TRBD2; V gene: TRBV28; CDR3 protein: CASSTKGGRYEQYF; CDR3 DNA: TGTGCCAGCAGTACCAAGGGAGGGCGGTACGAGCAGTACTTC
J gene: TRBJ2-3; clone size: few; CDR3 length: 19; D gene: TRBD2; V gene: TRBV9; CDR3 protein: CASSASRLAGGYGADTQYF; CDR3 DNA: TGTGCCAGCAGCGCCTCTCGACTAGCGGGAGGGTATGGCGCAGATACGCAGTATTTT
J gene: TRBJ2-1; clone size: many; CDR3 length: 17; D gene: NA; V gene: TRBV11-2; CDR3 protein: CASSLTTGSRSYNEQFF; CDR3 DNA: TGTGCCAGCAGCTTAACGACAGGCTCTCGCTCCTACAATGAGCAGTTCTTC
J gene: TRBJ1-3; clone size: NA; CDR3 length: 11; D gene: NA; V gene: TRBV12-3/TRBV12-4; CDR3 protein: CASSPSNTIYF; CDR3 DNA: TGTGCCAGCAGTCCCTCAAACACCATATATTTT
J gene: TRBJ1-2; clone size: few; CDR3 length: 11; D gene: NA; V gene: TRBV12-3/TRBV12-4; CDR3 protein: CASSLKGSYTF; CDR3 DNA: TGTGCCAGCAGTTTGAAAGGTAGCTACACCTTC
J gene: TRBJ2-7; clone size: few; CDR3 length: 18; D gene: TRBD1; V gene: TRBV19; CDR3 protein: CASSPTGGAVLVSYEQYF; CDR3 DNA: TGTGCCAGTAGTCCGACAGGGGGAGCAGTACTAGTCTCCTACGAGCAGTACTTC
J gene: TRBJ2-1; clone size: many; CDR3 length: 13; D gene: NA; V gene: TRBV18; CDR3 protein: CASSPPIANEQFF; CDR3 DNA: TGTGCCAGCTCACCACCGATAGCAAATGAGCAGTTCTTC
J gene: TRBJ2-1; clone size: many; CDR3 length: 17; D gene: TRBD2; V gene: TRBV2; CDR3 protein: CASSEALGGSSYNEQFF; CDR3 DNA: TGTGCCAGCAGTGAAGCGCTTGGCGGGAGTTCCTACAATGAGCAGTTCTTC
J gene: TRBJ2-2; clone size: NA; CDR3 length: 11; D gene: NA; V gene: TRBV12-3/TRBV12-4; CDR3 protein: CASSSAGELFF; CDR3 DNA: TGTGCCAGCAGTTCAGCCGGGGAGCTGTTTTTT
J gene: TRBJ2-1; clone size: NA; CDR3 length: 16; D gene: NA; V gene: TRBV14; CDR3 protein: CASSQDIGRGYNEQFF; CDR3 DNA: TGTGCCAGCAGCCAAGATATCGGCAGGGGCTACAATGAGCAGTTCTTC
J gene: TRBJ2-3; clone size: few; CDR3 length: 13; D gene: NA; V gene: TRBV20-1; CDR3 protein: CSARDLAAVTQYF; CDR3 DNA: TGCAGTGCTAGAGATTTGGCCGCGGTTACGCAGTATTTT
J gene: TRBJ2-3; clone size: few; CDR3 length: 16; D gene: TRBD1; V gene: TRBV13; CDR3 protein: CASSLKTGGSPDTQYF; CDR3 DNA: TGTGCCAGCAGCTTAAAGACAGGGGGTTCACCAGATACGCAGTATTTT
J gene: TRBJ1-6; clone size: NA; CDR3 length: 13; D gene: NA; V gene: TRBV27; CDR3 protein: CASSLSYNSPLHF; CDR3 DNA: TGTGCCAGCAGTTTGTCCTATAATTCACCCCTCCACTTT
J gene: TRBJ2-2; clone size: many; CDR3 length: 15; D gene: NA; V gene: TRBV2; CDR3 protein: CASSEGNPRVGELFF; CDR3 DNA: TGTGCCAGCAGTGAGGGTAACCCCAGAGTCGGGGAGCTGTTTTTT
J gene: TRBJ2-3; clone size: NA; CDR3 length: 11; D gene: NA; V gene: TRBV19; CDR3 protein: CASSIKGTQYF; CDR3 DNA: TGTGCCAGTAGTATAAAGGGTACGCAGTATTTT
J gene: TRBJ1-3; clone size: many; CDR3 length: 13; D gene: NA; V gene: TRBV20-1; CDR3 protein: CSASIGGGNTIYF; CDR3 DNA: TGCAGTGCCTCCATTGGGGGTGGAAACACCATATATTTT
J gene: TRBJ2-1; clone size: NA; CDR3 length: 17; D gene: TRBD2; V gene: TRBV7-9; CDR3 protein: CASSTRLAGSSYNEQFF; CDR3 DNA: TGTGCCAGCAGCACCAGATTAGCGGGGAGCTCCTACAATGAGCAGTTCTTC
J gene: TRBJ1-2; clone size: few; CDR3 length: 14; D gene: NA; V gene: TRBV19; CDR3 protein: CASSIGYRSHGYTF; CDR3 DNA: TGTGCCAGTAGTATAGGATACAGGTCGCATGGCTACACCTTC
J gene: TRBJ2-1; clone size: NA; CDR3 length: 18; D gene: NA; V gene: TRBV6-1; CDR3 protein: CASSPRDSRVQSYNEQFF; CDR3 DNA: TGTGCCAGCAGTCCCCGGGACTCGCGGGTTCAGTCCTACAATGAGCAGTTCTTC